What follows are 32 T cell receptor beta chains derived from one specimen sequenced in a study of blood T cell repertoires in COVID-19. Sequencing used immunoSEQ multiplex PCR; TCRdb keeps in-frame clones, though not all of them. The sample comprises 60,000 or so clones, roughly four fifths of which are singletons, and about 15% rests with the top ten. Sequenced material: peripheral blood. The receptors were gathered from a man aged 80 or over with acute or convalescent COVID-19.

This clone was detected only once. The chain couples TRBV28 to TRBJ1-2, with D possibly being TRBD1 (5 bases). Germline V gives CDR1 MDHEN, CDR2 SYDVKM. V gave up 2 bases and J gave up 4 bases, with 5 bases separating them. This CDR3 contains 12 residues. CDR3 nucleotides: TGTGCCAGCAGTTTAAGGGGCTATGGCTACACCTTC. Its translation is CASSLRGYGYTF.

This clone was picked up a small number of times. The V gene is TRBV5-6, the J gene TRBJ2-3; 8 bases are a match to TRBD2. The V and J ends lost 4 bases and 6 bases, in that order; junction bases with no gene match: 16. The CDR3 consists of 17 residues. The V gene's germline CDR1 is SGHDT and CDR2 YYEEEE. The CDR3 coding sequence is TGTGCCAGCAGCCCGCCTTGGGGCGGGGGGACCGGGGATACGCAGTATTTT. Translating gives CASSPPWGGGTGDTQYF.

CDR3 amino acids: CASSYEGIDSPLHF. CDR3 nucleotides: TGTGCCAGCAGTTACGAGGGAATCGATTCACCCCTCCACTTT. The V gene is TRBV6-5, the J gene TRBJ1-6; D call uncertain. The CDR3 consists of 14 residues. Germline lookup yields CDR1 MNHEY and CDR2 SVGAGI. The V and J ends lost 2 bases and 8 bases respectively, with 10 bases between them.

V usage is TRBV20-1 and J usage is TRBJ2-3; 13 nucleotides line up with TRBD2. This CDR3 has 17 residues. With 3 bases clipped from V and 1 base from J, the junction kept 7 bases outside the gene matches. Germline CDR1 and CDR2: DFQATT and SNEGSKA (reference sequence). The CDR3 region is CSASTTSGGAGTDTQYF. CDR3 coding DNA: TGCAGTGCTAGTACCACTAGCGGGGGGGCGGGCACAGATACGCAGTATTTT.

This clone was seen a single time. The rearrangement links TRBV5-4 to TRBJ2-2; D may be TRBD1 (6 bases). V was clipped by 4 bases and J by 1 base, with 14 bases between them. The CDR3 extends over 16 amino acids. Germline V gene lookup returns CDR1 SGHNT and CDR2 YYREEE (reference sequence). CDR3 bases: TGTGCCAGCAGCCCTGGACAGAACTGGAACACCGGGGAGCTGTTTTTT. This codes for CASSPGQNWNTGELFF.

The V and J genes are TRBV5-1 and TRBJ1-1, with D tentatively TRBD1 (6 bases). Looked up from germline, CDR1 is SGHRS and CDR2 is YFSETQ. CDR3 length equals 17 residues. Deletions cut 0 bases from V and 0 bases from J, with 15 bases between. The CDR3 here is CASSLGGRGRLNTEAFF. The CDR3 coding sequence is TGCGCCAGCAGCTTGGGCGGCAGGGGAAGGTTGAACACTGAAGCTTTCTTT.

This rearrangement joins TRBV11-2 to TRBJ2-1; tentatively, D is TRBD2 (5 bases). Trimming pared 1 base from V and 6 bases from J, leaving 13 bases between. The V gene's germline CDR1 is SGHAT and CDR2 FQNNGV. The CDR3 consists of 15 residues. CDR3 sequence: CASSLVTGFSNEQFF. The CDR3 DNA reads as TGTGCCAGCAGCTTAGTTACGGGATTTAGCAATGAGCAGTTCTTC.

Only a few counts were recorded for this clone. This chain connects TRBV12-5 to TRBJ1-4, with D perhaps matching TRBD1 (6 bases). Germline CDR1 reads LGHNT; CDR2 reads FRNRAP. This CDR3 contains 19 residues. V lost 6 bases and J lost 4, with 27 bases in between. The CDR3 is CASGHRSSDRQVFNEKLFF. In DNA, the CDR3 is TGTGCTAGTGGCCACAGGTCGTCCGATCGACAGGTCTTTAATGAAAAACTGTTTTTT.

This clone was recorded only once. V and J are TRBV7-9 and TRBJ2-7; D possibly corresponds to TRBD1 (6 bases). The CDR3 runs to 15 residues. The V gene lost 5 bases and the J gene lost 3 bases, with 17 bases spanning the gap. Germline loops: CDR1 SEHNR, CDR2 FQNEAQ (reference sequence). The DNA for the CDR3 is TGTGCCAGCAGCAAAGCCGGGACACCAATCTACGAGCAGTACTTC. It encodes CASSKAGTPIYEQYF.

The rearrangement links TRBV29-1 to TRBJ1-2; 7 nucleotides agree with TRBD1. With 4 bases clipped from V and 4 bases from J, the junction kept 3 bases outside the gene matches. Germline V gene sequence: CDR1 SQVTM, CDR2 ANQGSEA. The CDR3 sequence is 12 residues long. The DNA for the CDR3 is TGCAGCGTTGCGACAGGGCTCTATGGCTACACCTTC. It codes for CSVATGLYGYTF.

The genes are TRBV11-3 and TRBJ2-3; 7 bases map to TRBD2. J was trimmed by 9 bases and V by 2 bases; bases with no gene match: 5. Germline V lookup: CDR1 SGHNT, CDR2 YENEEA. The CDR3 runs 13 residues. CDR3 residues: CASSLTASGTQYF. The CDR3 DNA is TGTGCCAGCAGCTTAACAGCTAGCGGAACGCAGTATTTT.

This clone was seen once. The chain carries TRBV11-3 and TRBJ1-1; D may be TRBD1 (5 bases). The germline V gene encodes CDR1 SGHNT and CDR2 YENEEA. This CDR3 has 13 residues. The V end lost 7 bases, the J end lost 7 bases, and 16 bases lay between the germline ends. The CDR3: CASTTVMGGEAFF. In DNA, the CDR3 is TGTGCCAGCACCACTGTAATGGGGGGTGAAGCTTTCTTT.

J is TRBJ1-6 and V is TRBV11-2, with D maybe TRBD1 (5 bases). This CDR3 has 17 residues. Germline V gene lookup returns CDR1 SGHAT and CDR2 FQNNGV. Trimming removed 0 bases from V and 7 bases from J, with 16 bases in between. The DNA of the CDR3 is TGTGCCAGCAGCTTAGAGGGGGACTCAATACGGAATTCACCCCTCCACTTT. It translates to CASSLEGDSIRNSPLHF.

The CDR3 nucleotides are TGTGCCAGCAGGCACGACAGTCCTGGGTTTGGCGCTTTCTTT. Translating gives CASRHDSPGFGAFF. This chain uses TRBV2 with TRBJ1-1; possibly TRBD1 for D (5 bases). Germline V gene lookup returns CDR1 SNHLY and CDR2 FYNNEI. V was pared by 6 bases and J by 11 bases, with 22 bases between. The CDR3 runs to 14 residues.

The chain joins TRBV27 to TRBJ1-6; 8 bases line up with TRBD1. CDR3 size: 16 residues. The V segment lost 2 bases and the J segment 9 bases; nucleotides outside the gene matches: 9. CDR1 and CDR2 from the germline V gene are MNHEY and SMNVEV (reference sequence). The CDR3: CASSLGGQGTTSPLHF. The CDR3 DNA sequence: TGTGCCAGCAGTTTAGGAGGACAGGGTACGACTTCACCCCTCCACTTT.

This rearrangement joins TRBV28 to TRBJ1-5; D unresolved. The CDR3 extends over 15 amino acids. V was shortened by 7 bases and J by 2 bases, with 15 bases between the two germline ends. CDR1 is MDHEN, CDR2 SYDVKM, per germline. The CDR3 is CASNSIASGNQPQHF. CDR3 sequence (DNA): TGTGCCAGCAACTCGATCGCGTCTGGCAATCAGCCCCAGCATTTT.

The chain couples TRBV6-4 to TRBJ1-2, with 7 bases matching TRBD1. This CDR3 contains 13 residues. The V and J ends lost 8 bases and 2 bases, in that order; junction bases with no gene match: 5. Per the germline V gene, CDR1 is MRHNA and CDR2 is SNTAGT. The CDR3 sequence: CASSQGVNYGYTF. The CDR3 bases are TGTGCCAGCTCCCAGGGGGTGAACTATGGCTACACCTTC.

V usage is TRBV6-6 and J usage is TRBJ2-1; TRBD2 aligns across 12 bases. Germline CDR1 is MNHNY and CDR2 is SVGAGI (reference sequence). After removal of 5 bases from V and 6 bases from J, the junction contained 8 bases not matched to a gene. CDR3 size: 16 residues. CDR3 bases: TGTGCCAGCAGTCCAACGACTAGCGGGGGAGGCAATGAGCAGTTCTTC. Translation gives CASSPTTSGGGNEQFF.

J is TRBJ1-1 and V is TRBV25-1; no definite D call. This CDR3 contains 13 residues. The V and J ends lost 1 base and 7 bases respectively, with 10 bases between them. Germline values: CDR1 MGHDK, CDR2 SYGVNS. For the CDR3, the DNA is TGTGCCAGCAGTGAATGGAGGAGCCGTGAAGCTTTCTTT. This codes for CASSEWRSREAFF. The variable domain in full, completed from reference TRBV25-1 and TRBJ1-1, reads EADIYQTPRYLVIGTGKKITLECSQTMGHDKMYWYQQDPGMELHLIHYSYGVNSTEKGDLSSESTVSRIRTEHFPLTLESARPSHTSQYLCASSEWRSREAFFGQGTRLTVV.

This rearrangement joins TRBV19 to TRBJ1-2; D is ambiguous. The CDR3 spans 16 residues. Germline V CDR1 and CDR2: LNHDA, SQIVND (reference sequence). With 4 bases removed from V and 0 bases from J, the gap between germline ends came to 15 bases. CDR3 in amino acids: CASSTREARSNYGYTF. CDR3 in DNA: TGTGCCAGTAGTACCCGGGAAGCCCGATCTAACTATGGCTACACCTTC.

V and J are TRBV5-1 and TRBJ2-3; D gene uncertain. This CDR3 is 13 amino acids long. Germline V gives CDR1 SGHRS, CDR2 YFSETQ. V was shortened by 5 bases and J by 2 bases, with 9 bases between the two germline ends. The CDR3, as DNA: TGCGCCAGCAGACCTGGGCCCACAGATACGCAGTATTTT. Residues: CASRPGPTDTQYF.

This clone showed up just a few times. The V and J genes are TRBV7-9 and TRBJ1-1; 9 nucleotides match TRBD1. Losses at the gene ends were 2 bases for V and 8 bases for J; bases not matched to a gene: 9. Germline assignment: CDR1 SEHNR and CDR2 FQNEAQ (reference sequence). The CDR3 extends over 15 amino acids. The CDR3 protein is CASSLSTTGGGEAFF. The CDR3 DNA reads as TGTGCCAGCAGCTTATCTACCACAGGGGGCGGGGAAGCTTTCTTT.

This clone has a handful of counts. The chain employs TRBV6-5 and TRBJ2-1; no firm D call. Looked up from germline, CDR1 is MNHEY and CDR2 is SVGAGI. V dropped 5 bases and J dropped 1 base, with 6 bases sitting between them. There are 13 residues in the CDR3. This chain's CDR3 is CASSRDSYNEQFF. The CDR3 DNA follows: TGTGCCAGCAGTCGCGATTCCTACAATGAGCAGTTCTTC.

This chain links TRBV19 with TRBJ2-2, with 11 bases identical to TRBD2. Trimming cost V 6 bases and J 4 bases; bases outside gene matches: 4. CDR3 length equals 15 residues. Germline V gene sequence: CDR1 LNHDA, CDR2 SQIVND (reference sequence). The CDR3 loop reads CASRSSGGSTGELFF. CDR3 sequence (DNA): TGTGCCAGTAGGTCTAGCGGGGGGAGCACCGGGGAGCTGTTTTTT.

CDR3 region: CATSRDLGHTEAFF. The CDR3 DNA reads TGTGCCACCAGCAGAGATCTGGGGCACACTGAAGCTTTCTTT. The chain is built from TRBV15 and TRBJ1-1, with D perhaps matching TRBD1 (5 bases). Germline CDR1 is LNHNV and CDR2 is YYDKDF (reference sequence). V lost 0 bases, J lost 3 bases, and 8 bases lay in between. CDR3 length: 14 residues.

This clone has just a few counts. The V call is TRBV20-1, the J call TRBJ1-1; D is undetermined. CDR3 length: 14 residues. V dropped 3 bases and J dropped 0 bases, with 11 bases sitting between them. The V gene's germline CDR1 is DFQATT and CDR2 SNEGSKA (reference sequence). CDR3 nucleotides: TGCAGTGCTAGTTCCGGGGAGATGAACACTGAAGCTTTCTTT. The encoded protein is CSASSGEMNTEAFF.

V and J are TRBV19 and TRBJ2-1, with TRBD1 identical over 10 bases. The V gene end was trimmed by 4 bases and the J gene end by 7 bases; junction bases not matched to a gene: 7. CDR3 length: 15 residues. Germline CDR1 and CDR2: LNHDA and SQIVND (reference sequence). The CDR3 nucleotides are TGTGCCAGTAGTACACCGGGACAGGGGTTTAATGAGCAGTTCTTC. Protein sequence: CASSTPGQGFNEQFF.

This chain links TRBV5-5 with TRBJ1-6; a possible D gene is TRBD1 (5 bases). The CDR3 is 17 amino acids. Trimming removed 0 bases from V and 0 bases from J, with 10 bases in between. The V gene's germline CDR1 is SGHKS and CDR2 YYEKEE (reference sequence). The CDR3 DNA follows: TGTGCCAGCAGCTTGGCGGGGGGAAGCTCCTATAATTCACCCCTCCACTTT. Its translation: CASSLAGGSSYNSPLHF.

This chain uses TRBV28 with TRBJ2-3; D is perhaps TRBD2 (6 bases). This CDR3 is 16 amino acids long. V was shortened by 5 bases and J by 0 bases, with 15 bases between the two germline ends. CDR1 is MDHEN and CDR2 is SYDVKM in the germline V gene. The CDR3 here is CASSPTLAGSTDTQYF. CDR3 in DNA: TGTGCCAGCAGTCCCACACTGGCGGGGAGCACAGATACGCAGTATTTT.

The rearrangement links TRBV7-2 to TRBJ2-1; TRBD1 aligns across 7 bases. This CDR3 is 15 amino acids long. The germline gives CDR1 SGHTA, CDR2 FQGNSA. V was clipped by 1 base and J by 9 bases; unmatched bases: 9. The chain's CDR3 is CASSLGGGGSGEQFF. CDR3 DNA: TGTGCCAGCAGCTTAGGAGGGGGCGGATCAGGTGAGCAGTTCTTC.

The gene calls are TRBV6-1 and TRBJ1-5; no clear D gene. Per germline, CDR1 MNHNS and CDR2 SASEGT. V was cut by 1 base and J by 3 bases, with 16 bases left in between. This CDR3 has 17 amino acids. CDR3 protein: CASSEGLWENNNQPQHF. The CDR3 DNA is TGTGCCAGCAGTGAAGGTCTGTGGGAGAACAACAATCAGCCCCAGCATTTT.

This clone occurred a few times. The chain combines TRBV12-3 or TRBV12-4 with TRBJ1-1; D call uncertain. V lost 6 bases, J lost 8 bases, and 13 bases lay in between. CDR3 length equals 12 residues. CDR3 nucleotide sequence: TGTGCCAGCAGCTTTATTCCACAAGAAGCTTTCTTT. This codes for CASSFIPQEAFF.